The 2 T cell receptor beta chains reported below all come from one sample, sequenced in a study of tumor-infiltrating lymphocytes in primary liver carcinoma. A primer in the constant region served to generate TCR beta cDNA from approximately 500 ng of total RNA. Generation of the TCR beta libraries relied on three nested multiplex PCR rounds using slightly modified ARM-PCR. Two initial PCR rounds of around 10 cycles each paired TRBV1-TRBV30 forward primers with a C-beta reverse primer. In TCRdb, the multiplex PCR reads were re-called with MiXCR into one record per CDR3 protein. Of 95,000 to 150,000 distinct CDR3 sequences listed, 65% are singletons. Without any cell sorting, roughly 20-30 mg of bulk tissue yielded co-extracted RNA and DNA. Sequenced: liver tumor tissue from sampling region 1. Specified subset: tumor region T1, superior pole. These TCRs come from a woman aged 55-70 years with primary liver carcinoma and hepatitis B virus infection.

A word on this clonotype: This may be a read error: a much more frequent sequence differs by one nucleotide. This chain connects TRBV11-3 to TRBJ2-2, with D maybe TRBD2 (6 bases). CDR3 length equals 15 residues. Germline V gene lookup returns CDR1 SGHNT and CDR2 YENEEA. The CDR3, as DNA: TGTGCCAGCAGCACCGGCGGGACCAACACCGGGGAGCTGGCTTTT. Translating gives CASSTGGTNTGELAF.

V and J are TRBV30 and TRBJ1-6; D unclear. The V and J ends lost 3 bases and 9 bases respectively, with 15 bases between them. Germline-derived CDR1 and CDR2 are GTSNPN and SVGIG (reference sequence). There are 14 residues in the CDR3. CDR3 protein: CAWRVQRCSSPLHF. The DNA for the CDR3 is TGTGCCTGGAGGGTACAAAGGTGCAGTTCACCCCTCCACTTT. The full variable domain, completed using reference TRBV30 and TRBJ1-6, is SQTIHQWPATLVQPVGSPLSLECTVEGTSNPNLYWYRQAAGRGLQLLFYSVGIGQISSEVPQNLSASRPQDRQFILSSKKLLLSDSGFYLCAWRVQRCSSPLHFGNGTRLTVT.